The present T cell receptor beta chain was sequenced within a study of CD8 T cells in ankylosing spondylitis. General study points: One TCR beta motif, made up of roughly eight highly homologous variants, appeared characteristic of ankylosing spondylitis blood. Disease-linked clones reportedly concentrated significantly in matched ankylosing spondylitis synovial fluid. Within peripheral blood, clones linked to disease were CD8+ and relatively rare.

Comment on this clonotype: Its specificity is unknown.

V gave up 2 bases and J gave up 0 bases; unmatched junction bases: 4. The CDR3 runs to 16 residues. From germline, CDR1 is SQVTM and CDR2 ANQGSEA. TCRdb ran MiXCR on the 5' RACE reads and lists one entry per CDR3 protein. Of about 330,000 distinct CDR3 sequences listed, 6.5% to 10% are singletons. This clonotype was obtained from a male donor with ankylosing spondylitis. The V gene is TRBV29-1, the J gene TRBJ2-1; 10 bases are a match to TRBD2. The sequenced material came from blood, either unsorted or a sorted T cell fraction (not recorded which). The CDR3 loop is CSVESAGGYSYNEQFF. The CDR3 DNA follows: TGCAGCGTTGAATCAGCGGGAGGGTACTCCTACAATGAGCAGTTCTTC.